This TCR beta chain was retrieved from a study of blood T cells in healthy people across ages (dated by TCRdb to between 2014 and 2017). In the study overall: In model experiments, roughly one uniquely barcoded TCR beta cDNA molecule per two T cells was captured by template switching. Using deep sequencing normalized with unique cDNA molecular identifiers, the study measured how TCR beta repertoire diversity changes with age. Two additional independent replicas of 1 million unique cDNA reads from the same blood draw were analyzed for two donors (one aged 18 to 30 and one aged 80 or older). To avoid experimental bias, donors of different ages were spread randomly across the sequencing lanes. The donors were divided into four age groups: young (average 16 years), middle-aged (about 41), aged (approximately 59) and long-lived (82).

Points on this clonotype: What this receptor recognizes is not known. No base-level quality is on record; no much larger clone is a single base apart.

The donors were around 39 Caucasian individuals from Russia, aged roughly 6 to 90 years, who were systemically healthy. Around 10 milliliters of peripheral blood were drawn from each donor into EDTA-treated Vacutainer tubes. Ficoll-Paque density-gradient centrifugation was used to isolate PBMCs, with at least 7 million per sample. Total RNA was extracted from PBMCs with Trizol reagent, with at least 5 micrograms obtained per sample. The percentages of naive CD45RAhigh/CD27high T cells were determined by flow cytometry on a PBMC aliquot from every donor. Paper-wide results and their limitations: Estimates of total diversity based on one million sequenced T cells were regarded as lower bounds and as underestimates. Conclusive comparison of naive and antigen-experienced compartments was prevented by the profiling of bulk unsorted PBMCs. Because donor CMV infection status was unknown, age-related changes in expanded clonotypes were potentially confounded. Compared with the aged group, the long-lived group had more naive CD4+ T cells, fewer expanded clones and increased TCR diversity, a pattern suggesting age selection. Observed TCR beta diversity per million T cells fell roughly linearly with age, and a significant reduction was already apparent by age roughly 40. The percentage of naive T cells measured by flow cytometry correlated strongly with observed TCR beta diversity.

The CDR3 spans 15 residues, from the cysteine through the phenylalanine. Only the CDR3 DNA is retained, 45 bases long and in frame from the first base. After removal of 6 bases from V and 4 bases from J, the junction retains 8 bases not matched to a gene. The library came from 5' RACE. The data were produced on an Illumina HiSeq 2500. The second PCR ran for roughly 7 to 12 cycles and used a J-beta primer mix along with a sample-barcoded 5' primer. A template-switch 5' adaptor carrying 12 random nucleotides introduced a unique molecular identifier onto each TCR beta cDNA molecule. At least 2.5 million CDR3-containing paired-end reads were obtained from each sample. First-strand cDNA was synthesized from all RNA with the Mint cDNA synthesis kit, primed by a TRBC-specific oligonucleotide. After uracil-DNA glycosylase treatment, a first 18-cycle PCR used universal primers M1SS and BC2_uni_R on all cDNA. The authors processed their data as follows. Normalization of each sample was performed by random selection of 1 million high-quality reads, each carrying a distinct molecular identifier. Instead of being binned into consensus sequences, reads that shared molecular identifiers were thrown out. MiTCR, run with a Q25 quality threshold and the strictest error-elimination algorithm, handled CDR3 identification, clonotype clustering and error correction. A nonparametric unseen species model using Euler transformation provided a lower-bound estimate of total TCR beta diversity. TCRdb ran its own pipeline on the public reads, namely fastp trimming at Q25 and MiXCR clone calling, and kept in-frame beta chains. Every CDR3 protein is listed once, alongside the most common genes and DNA of its rows. The V and J calls reflect TCRdb's pipeline rather than the authors' work. Present in this sample are 750,000 to 950,000 distinct CDR3 sequences, 50% to 65% of which were seen just once. The leading ten clones occupy 41% of the sample.

The chain joins TRBV12-3 or TRBV12-4 to TRBJ2-5; TRBD2 aligns with 10 central bases. The sample consisted of blood. The TCR was taken from an elderly man in good health. The CDR3 has the sequence CASSPAGGPLETQYF. The bases are TGTGCCAGCAGCCCAGCGGGAGGGCCTCTAGAGACCCAGTACTTC.